This TCR beta chain originates from a study of T cells in Graves' hyperthyroidism and ophthalmopathy. Authors of the study amplified TCR beta CDR3 regions from RNA transcripts. First-round RT-PCR of the TCR CDR3 relied on the HTBI primer set. One entry per CDR3 protein, called by TCRdb with MiXCR from the multiplex PCR reads. This sample has 400,000 or so distinct CDR3 sequences, with about 16% found just once. Thyroid ultrasound, orbital computed tomography, clinical symptoms, and serum thyroxine and TRAb underpinned diagnoses. Germline V gene data show CDR1 as MDHEN and CDR2 as SYDVKM. The ends were cut back, 6 bases at V and 0 bases at J, with 23 bases in the middle. This CDR3 is built from 19 residues.

The V and J genes are TRBV28 and TRBJ1-4; a possible D gene is TRBD1 (6 bases). This receptor was obtained from a woman between 55 and 75 years old with Graves' ophthalmopathy. Input material: blood. CDR3 nucleotides: TGTGCCAGCAGCTCTTCGGGACACGAGAACTTTGCAACTAATGAAAAACTGTTTTTT. This codes for CASSSSGHENFATNEKLFF.